This T cell receptor beta chain was profiled in a study of T cell changes during pregnancy in multiple sclerosis. TCRdb's copy holds only in-frame clones and misses some; the assay was immunoSEQ multiplex PCR. Altogether 25,000 to 30,000 clones are present, about nine tenths being singletons, with the ten largest covering around 0.58%. Sequencing was performed on CD4+ T cells from peripheral blood mononuclear cells, taken in the first trimester of pregnancy. The clonotype originates from a female donor in good health, enrolled as a control in a pregnancy study.

The CDR3 DNA follows: TGCGCCAGCAGCCCGGCAAACAGAGGGAATTTCTACGAGCAGTACTTC. Translation: CASSPANRGNFYEQYF. The gene calls are TRBV4-1 and TRBJ2-7, with a weak D call TRBD2 (5 bases). Germline V gives CDR1 MGHRA, CDR2 YSYEKL. Between the trimmed V and J ends, which lost 4 bases and 3 bases, there was a span of 19 bases. This CDR3 spans 16 amino acids.